The clone carrying this T cell receptor beta chain was seen only once. Its specificity is unknown. The data are from a study of OX40 agonist ivuxolimab in advanced cancers. Overall study results and limits: Compared with CD4+, CD8+ T cells on average had more expanded clones.

The CDR3 runs to 12 residues. CDR1 is SNHLY, CDR2 FYNNEI, per germline. Trimming cost V 6 bases and J 3 bases, with 9 bases left between them. Clones were read by immunoSEQ multiplex PCR, and TCRdb kept only the in-frame ones, dropping some. Here the sample spans 80,000 to 90,000 clones, around 80% being singletons. Specimen: CD4+ or CD8+ T cells sorted from blood, collected in a trial of the OX40 agonist ivuxolimab. V usage is TRBV2 and J usage is TRBJ2-7, with D perhaps matching TRBD2 (6 bases). The sequence was obtained from an adult with an advanced solid tumor such as melanoma, head and neck, liver or kidney cancer. The CDR3 region has the DNA TGTGCCAGCAGGGGCGGGATCTACGAGCAGTACTTC. This encodes CASRGGIYEQYF. The full variable domain, rest sourced from reference TRBV2 and TRBJ2-7, is EPEVTQTPSHQVTQMGQEVILRCVPISNHLYFYWYRQILGQKVEFLVSFYNNEISEKSEIFDDQFSVERPDGSNFTLKIRSTKLEDSAMYFCASRGGIYEQYFGPGTRLTVT.